The 2 T cell receptor beta chains listed next were all sequenced from one sample in a study of blood T cell repertoires in COVID-19. Profiled with immunoSEQ multiplex PCR; TCRdb holds only in-frame clones, not every one. The sample lists under 200,000 clones, around 82% seen once, with 15% to 20% in the top ten. The sequencing sample was made of PBMCs or T cells enriched from blood (not recorded which). All receptors come from a man aged 55 to 70 who had recovered from COVID-19.

The V call is TRBV10-1, the J call TRBJ2-5, with a possible D match to TRBD2 (5 bases). In germline, CDR1 is WNHNN, CDR2 SYGVQD (reference sequence). The CDR3 sequence is 12 residues long. Trimming took 6 bases from V and 5 from J, leaving 10 bases between them. CDR3 loop: CASSNGEETQYF. The CDR3 DNA follows: TGCGCCAGCAGCAATGGGGAGGAGACCCAGTACTTC.

The chain uses TRBV29-1 and TRBJ1-1; 8 bases line up with TRBD1. From germline, CDR1 is SQVTM and CDR2 ANQGSEA. This CDR3 comprises 13 residues. V was clipped by 3 bases and J by 4 bases; unmatched bases: 4. As DNA, the CDR3 is TGCAGCGTTGACAGACAGGGGACCACTGAAGCTTTCTTT. Translating gives CSVDRQGTTEAFF.